This is a list of T cell receptor beta chains from one sample in a study of blood T cell repertoires in COVID-19. Profiling relied on immunoSEQ multiplex PCR, and the TCRdb table lists in-frame clones only, not all of them. Of over 200,000 clones listed, 70% to 85% are singletons. Sequenced sample: PBMCs or T cells enriched from blood (not recorded which). The receptors here all came from a man aged 35-49 years who had recovered from COVID-19. Each CDR3 is given with its conserved first and last residue. Fields, in order: CDR3 protein, J gene, V gene.

CASSPRTGAGNSPLHF | TRBJ1-6 | TRBV9
CASSLAKRANVKRMGGYTF | TRBJ1-2 | TRBV5-4
CAWSGTGANYGYTF | TRBJ1-2 | TRBV30
CASSLGTGVGYTF | TRBJ1-2 | TRBV27
CASSLGDSYYGYTF | TRBJ1-2 | TRBV5-1
CASREGGTGELFF | TRBJ2-2 | TRBV6-6
CASSQVSYTDTQYF | TRBJ2-3 | TRBV4-2
CSVEVWQGGYGYTF | TRBJ1-2 | TRBV29-1
CASSSLGQGNTEAFF | TRBJ1-1 | TRBV5-1
CASSRSLAFSTDTQYF | TRBJ2-3 | TRBV4-1
CASSISTENEQFF | TRBJ2-1 | TRBV7-7
CASSSGQGDGQPQHF | TRBJ1-5 | TRBV7-9
CASSFTGITEAFF | TRBJ1-1 | TRBV5-1
CASSPPTGSVYSNQPQHF | TRBJ1-5 | TRBV5-8
CASSFTGVTYGQYF | TRBJ2-7 | TRBV5-1
CASSASYRGIRAFF | TRBJ1-1 | TRBV5-1
CASSSRTGGSPLHF | TRBJ1-6 | TRBV3-1/TRBV3-2
CASSFGRDTDTQYF | TRBJ2-3 | TRBV19
CASSPRTVNTGELFF | TRBJ2-2 | TRBV28
CASSPTTGGETEAFF | TRBJ1-1 | TRBV28
CASSPPRGSGYTF | TRBJ1-2 | TRBV18
CATSGGTNYGYTF | TRBJ1-2 | TRBV24-1
CASSLKTAYEQYF | TRBJ2-7 | TRBV5-6
CAGSVGTSSYNEQFF | TRBJ2-1 | TRBV2
CASSSDLQLAGPREQYF | TRBJ2-7 | TRBV7-9
CASRGQGFTNEKLFF | TRBJ1-4 | TRBV27
CASGLGLEAFF | TRBJ1-1 | TRBV12-5
CASSESGGLSEAFF | TRBJ1-1 | TRBV2
CASSQGSSRGTGELFF | TRBJ2-2 | TRBV3-1/TRBV3-2
CASSVGGNRVNIQYF | TRBJ2-4 | TRBV27
CASSLEGQGGSPLHF | TRBJ1-6 | TRBV5-1
CASSLNRRDTDTQYF | TRBJ2-3 | TRBV5-1
CASSLRIGRQPQHF | TRBJ1-5 | TRBV28